A selection of T cell receptor beta chains follows, all from one sample in a study of blood T cells in healthy people across ages. TCRdb re-derived calls from the 5' RACE reads in MiXCR, one entry per CDR3 protein. This table has about 1.8 million distinct CDR3 sequences, around 48% appearing once. The sample was blood. These receptors originate from a woman in her thirties or forties in good health. Both conserved end residues are part of each CDR3. A D gene is named only where the DNA matches it firmly. The size of a clone is reported for some rows only, either as once, few or many, or as a class for expanded clones.

d_call: .; clone_size: .; cdr3_length: 13; j_call: TRBJ2-2; v_call: TRBV6-5; cdr3_nt: TGTGCCAGCAGGCTCGGTAGGACCGGGGAGCTGTTTTTT; cdr3_aa: CASRLGRTGELFF
d_call: .; clone_size: .; cdr3_length: 13; j_call: TRBJ2-3; v_call: TRBV11-2; cdr3_nt: TGTGCCAGCAGCGCCGACAGGTCCAGGACGCAGTATTTT; cdr3_aa: CASSADRSRTQYF
d_call: .; clone_size: many; cdr3_length: 13; j_call: TRBJ2-4; v_call: TRBV12-3/TRBV12-4; cdr3_nt: TGTGCCAGCAGTTTAGGGCAGGAAAACATTCAGTACTTC; cdr3_aa: CASSLGQENIQYF
d_call: TRBD2; clone_size: .; cdr3_length: 15; j_call: TRBJ2-5; v_call: TRBV7-2; cdr3_nt: TGTGCCAGCATCCTCCTCCCAGGGAGGGCAGAGACCCAGTACTTC; cdr3_aa: CASILLPGRAETQYF
d_call: TRBD2; clone_size: .; cdr3_length: 19; j_call: TRBJ2-5; v_call: TRBV4-3; cdr3_nt: TGCGCCAGCAGCCAAGATTCGGTCGGGGAGCGGGGGGTACATGAGACCCAGTACTTC; cdr3_aa: CASSQDSVGERGVHETQYF
d_call: TRBD1; clone_size: few; cdr3_length: 19; j_call: TRBJ2-4; v_call: TRBV27; cdr3_nt: TGTGCCAGCAGTCCTACGACAGGGGGCGAGATCCTAGCCAAAAACATTCAGTACTTC; cdr3_aa: CASSPTTGGEILAKNIQYF
d_call: TRBD1; clone_size: few; cdr3_length: 15; j_call: TRBJ2-7; v_call: TRBV20-1; cdr3_nt: TGCAGTGCTAGAAAGAAAGGACAGGGGGCTTGGGAGCAGTACTTC; cdr3_aa: CSARKKGQGAWEQYF
d_call: TRBD2; clone_size: once; cdr3_length: 17; j_call: TRBJ2-7; v_call: TRBV5-6; cdr3_nt: TGTGCCAGCAGCTCAGTCGGGTCGGGACTAGTCTACAATGAGCAGTACTTC; cdr3_aa: CASSSVGSGLVYNEQYF
d_call: TRBD1; clone_size: few; cdr3_length: 14; j_call: TRBJ1-1; v_call: TRBV20-1; cdr3_nt: TGCAGTGCTAGAGATGTGAGGGGGCGGGCTGAAGCTTTCTTT; cdr3_aa: CSARDVRGRAEAFF
d_call: .; clone_size: once; cdr3_length: 15; j_call: TRBJ1-1; v_call: TRBV9; cdr3_nt: TGTGCCAGCAGCGTAGCCGGTTTTCCGAACACTGAAGCTTTCTTT; cdr3_aa: CASSVAGFPNTEAFF
d_call: .; clone_size: .; cdr3_length: 14; j_call: TRBJ2-5; v_call: TRBV29-1; cdr3_nt: TGCAGCGTTGAAGAACGGGGGAGTCTGGGGACCCAGTACTTC; cdr3_aa: CSVEERGSLGTQYF
d_call: TRBD1; clone_size: .; cdr3_length: 14; j_call: TRBJ2-7; v_call: TRBV20-1; cdr3_nt: TGCAGTGCTAGTCTAGGGACAGCAACCTACGAGCAGTACTTC; cdr3_aa: CSASLGTATYEQYF
d_call: .; clone_size: .; cdr3_length: 15; j_call: TRBJ1-4; v_call: TRBV5-1; cdr3_nt: TGCGCCAGCAGCTTGACCGTGGGAGTTAATGAGAAACTGTTTTTT; cdr3_aa: CASSLTVGVNEKLFF
d_call: .; clone_size: few; cdr3_length: 13; j_call: TRBJ1-2; v_call: TRBV7-2; cdr3_nt: TGTGCCAGCGAGGGGGGGTTTAGGCGGGGCTACACCTTC; cdr3_aa: CASEGGFRRGYTF
d_call: TRBD1; clone_size: few; cdr3_length: 19; j_call: TRBJ2-3; v_call: TRBV7-2; cdr3_nt: TGTGCCAGCAGTTACACGGGACAGGGGGCGTGGGTGAGGACAGATACGCAGTATTTT; cdr3_aa: CASSYTGQGAWVRTDTQYF
d_call: .; clone_size: .; cdr3_length: 13; j_call: TRBJ2-4; v_call: TRBV20-1; cdr3_nt: TGCAGTGCTCCCAGCGGGGCCAAAAACATTCAGTACTTC; cdr3_aa: CSAPSGAKNIQYF
d_call: TRBD2; clone_size: .; cdr3_length: 17; j_call: TRBJ2-5; v_call: TRBV6-5; cdr3_nt: TGTGCCAGCGGTTACCGCGAGGGACTAGCGGGCCAAGAGACCCAGTACTTC; cdr3_aa: CASGYREGLAGQETQYF
d_call: .; clone_size: once; cdr3_length: 14; j_call: TRBJ2-5; v_call: TRBV20-1; cdr3_nt: TGCAGTGCTAGAGTACGAGGGAACCAAGAGACCCAGTACTTC; cdr3_aa: CSARVRGNQETQYF
d_call: TRBD2; clone_size: once; cdr3_length: 17; j_call: TRBJ2-3; v_call: TRBV27; cdr3_nt: TGTGCCAGCAGTTTGGGGACTAGCCTTGGCCGGACAGATACGCAGTATTTT; cdr3_aa: CASSLGTSLGRTDTQYF
d_call: .; clone_size: .; cdr3_length: 14; j_call: TRBJ1-5; v_call: TRBV12-3/TRBV12-4; cdr3_nt: TGTGCCAGCAGCCCTGGACAGTCTTATCAGCCCCAGCATTTT; cdr3_aa: CASSPGQSYQPQHF
d_call: TRBD2; clone_size: few; cdr3_length: 14; j_call: TRBJ2-1; v_call: TRBV7-2; cdr3_nt: TGTGCCAGCAGCTCGGGGACTAGCAGCAATGAGCAGTTCTTC; cdr3_aa: CASSSGTSSNEQFF
d_call: TRBD2; clone_size: .; cdr3_length: 15; j_call: TRBJ2-3; v_call: TRBV7-2; cdr3_nt: TGTGCCAGCCCCCGTCGGGGGGGGAACACAGATACGCAGTATTTT; cdr3_aa: CASPRRGGNTDTQYF
d_call: TRBD2; clone_size: .; cdr3_length: 17; j_call: TRBJ2-5; v_call: TRBV12-3/TRBV12-4; cdr3_nt: TGTGCCAGCAGTTCCTATGGGCGGGGGGGCCCATACAATGAGCAGTACTTC; cdr3_aa: CASSSYGRGGPYNEQYF
d_call: .; clone_size: few; cdr3_length: 16; j_call: TRBJ2-4; v_call: TRBV20-1; cdr3_nt: TGCAGTGCTAGTAGGCAGGGAACCATAGCCAAAAACATTCAGTACTTC; cdr3_aa: CSASRQGTIAKNIQYF
d_call: TRBD2; clone_size: .; cdr3_length: 14; j_call: TRBJ2-7; v_call: TRBV13; cdr3_nt: TGTGCCAACAGGCGACTAGCGGACCTTTCCGAGCAGTACTTC; cdr3_aa: CANRRLADLSEQYF
d_call: .; clone_size: .; cdr3_length: 15; j_call: TRBJ1-2; v_call: TRBV6-2/TRBV6-3; cdr3_nt: TGTGCCAGCAGTTCACCACCGGGACGCTTGCATGGCTACACCTTC; cdr3_aa: CASSSPPGRLHGYTF
d_call: .; clone_size: few; cdr3_length: 13; j_call: TRBJ2-1; v_call: TRBV7-3; cdr3_nt: TGTGCCAGCAGCTCCGGACTTACAAATGAGCAGTTCTTC; cdr3_aa: CASSSGLTNEQFF
d_call: TRBD2; clone_size: .; cdr3_length: 16; j_call: TRBJ2-4; v_call: TRBV28; cdr3_nt: TGTGCCAGCAGTTTTCGGGGGGTGGAGTCCAAAAACATTCAGTACTTC; cdr3_aa: CASSFRGVESKNIQYF
d_call: .; clone_size: .; cdr3_length: 14; j_call: TRBJ2-5; v_call: TRBV7-6; cdr3_nt: TGTGCCAGCAGCTTAGCAATTGATTCGGCGACCCAGTACTTC; cdr3_aa: CASSLAIDSATQYF
d_call: TRBD1; clone_size: .; cdr3_length: 17; j_call: TRBJ2-4; v_call: TRBV7-2; cdr3_nt: TGTGCCAGCAGCTCTCATAGGGGGCGCTCAGCCAAAAACATTCAGTACTTC; cdr3_aa: CASSSHRGRSAKNIQYF
d_call: .; clone_size: .; cdr3_length: 15; j_call: TRBJ1-1; v_call: TRBV5-1; cdr3_nt: TGCGCCAGCAGCCCGGACCTGGGTATGAACACTGAAGCTTTCTTT; cdr3_aa: CASSPDLGMNTEAFF
d_call: .; clone_size: .; cdr3_length: 16; j_call: TRBJ2-1; v_call: TRBV27; cdr3_nt: TGTGCCAGCAGGTCCCGGGACCGAAGCTCCTACAATGAGCAGTTCTTC; cdr3_aa: CASRSRDRSSYNEQFF
d_call: .; clone_size: .; cdr3_length: 12; j_call: TRBJ2-5; v_call: TRBV7-2; cdr3_nt: TGTGCCAGCAGCTTGGCACCTCTGACCCAGTACTTC; cdr3_aa: CASSLAPLTQYF
d_call: .; clone_size: few; cdr3_length: 13; j_call: TRBJ2-1; v_call: TRBV12-3/TRBV12-4; cdr3_nt: TGTGCCAGCAGTTTTAACAGGTACAATGAGCAGTTCTTC; cdr3_aa: CASSFNRYNEQFF
d_call: .; clone_size: .; cdr3_length: 14; j_call: TRBJ1-4; v_call: TRBV7-9; cdr3_nt: TGTGCCAGCAGCTTAGGTGGAATTAATGAAAAACTGTTTTTT; cdr3_aa: CASSLGGINEKLFF
d_call: TRBD1; clone_size: .; cdr3_length: 15; j_call: TRBJ2-1; v_call: TRBV4-2; cdr3_nt: TGTGCCAGCAGCCAAGGACAGGGTATTTTCAATGAGCAGTTCTTC; cdr3_aa: CASSQGQGIFNEQFF
d_call: .; clone_size: few; cdr3_length: 16; j_call: TRBJ2-4; v_call: TRBV27; cdr3_nt: TGTGCCAGCAGTTTGGTGGGGGAGGGGGCCGAAAACATTCAGTACTTC; cdr3_aa: CASSLVGEGAENIQYF